Presented here are 5 T cell receptor beta chains from one specimen sequenced in a study of OX40 agonist ivuxolimab in advanced cancers. Assay: immunoSEQ multiplex PCR; the TCRdb copy retains only in-frame clones and omits some. The top ten hold approximately 3.1% of the sample, which has about 58,000 clones, roughly 80% seen once. Sequenced here: CD4+ or CD8+ T cells sorted from blood, sampled in a trial of the OX40 agonist ivuxolimab. The source of these receptors is an adult with an advanced solid tumor such as melanoma, head and neck, liver or kidney cancer.

This clone showed up just a few times. V gene TRBV7-9 combines with J gene TRBJ1-4; possibly TRBD1 for D (6 bases). This CDR3 comprises 17 residues. The germline CDR1 and CDR2 sequences are SEHNR and FQNEAQ (reference sequence). V was trimmed by 0 bases and J by 7 bases, leaving 18 bases between them. The CDR3 reads CASSLAQRGRWSEKLFF. CDR3 coding DNA: TGTGCCAGCAGCTTAGCTCAGCGGGGGCGATGGAGTGAAAAACTGTTTTTT.

This chain links TRBV7-9 with TRBJ2-5; weak D call: TRBD1 (5 bases). The V and J ends lost 4 bases and 1 base respectively, with 16 bases between them. CDR1 and CDR2 from the germline V gene are SEHNR and FQNEAQ (reference sequence). The CDR3 covers 16 residues. CDR3 coding DNA: TGTGCCAGCAGCTCCAGGGATTCTACAGGCCAAGAGACCCAGTACTTC. Translating it yields CASSSRDSTGQETQYF.

The genes are TRBV9 and TRBJ1-5, with D unresolved. Deletions cut 1 base from V and 7 bases from J, with 15 bases between. Germline lookup yields CDR1 SGDLS and CDR2 YYNGEE. The CDR3 sequence is 15 residues long. The CDR3 sequence: CASSVTGVLGQPQHF. The CDR3 DNA sequence: TGTGCCAGCAGCGTAACTGGGGTCCTAGGCCAGCCCCAGCATTTT. Full variable domain (remainder filled in from reference TRBV9 and TRBJ1-5): DSGVTQTPKHLITATGQRVTLRCSPRSGDLSVYWYQQSLDQGLQFLIQYYNGEERAKGNILERFSAQQFPDLHSELNLSSLELGDSALYFCASSVTGVLGQPQHFGDGTRLSIL.

J is TRBJ1-2 and V is TRBV2; 7 nucleotides match TRBD1. This CDR3 comprises 13 residues. V lost 8 bases to trimming and J lost 4 bases; unmatched junction nucleotides: 7. The germline CDR1 and CDR2 sequences are SNHLY and FYNNEI. The CDR3 spells CASGGQVAYGYTF. The CDR3 DNA reads as TGTGCCAGCGGCGGACAGGTGGCCTATGGCTACACCTTC.

This chain links TRBV7-9 with TRBJ1-2; possible D gene TRBD1, 5 bases. Germline V gene sequence: CDR1 SEHNR, CDR2 FQNEAQ (reference sequence). The CDR3 contains 14 residues. The V end was cut by 2 bases, the J end by 8 bases, with 15 bases between. DNA for the CDR3: TGTGCCAGCAGCTTAAGGGACGTCCGGGGCGGCTACACCTTC. Amino acids: CASSLRDVRGGYTF.